What follows is one T cell receptor beta chain and its context. Its target is unknown. Here immunoSEQ multiplex PCR was the method, and the copy in TCRdb shows in-frame clones only, minus some. The top ten clones hold about 2% of a sample with approximately 70,000 clones, around 70% of them seen once. This entry comes from a study of vaccination effects on CD4 cells after COVID-19. Deletions cut 7 bases from V and 2 bases from J, with 14 bases between. Per the germline V gene, CDR1 is MNHEY and CDR2 is SVGAGI. The CDR3 runs 15 residues. Isolation of CD4+ T cells took place after about nine days of culture. Two doses of either BNT162b2 or mRNA-1273 were given to each participant. Vaccine recipients lacked prior SARS-CoV-2 infection and had negative nucleocapsid antibodies. The study's findings and limits: The study got few convalescent patients and did not collect any early post-infection timepoints. Within healthy vaccinees, only 1 of 255 vaccine-induced clones displayed cross-reactivity with common cold coronaviruses. Clones induced by infection and by vaccine showed marked clonal contraction late after vaccination.

J is TRBJ2-2 and V is TRBV6-5; the D gene could be TRBD1 or TRBD2 (6 bases each). The material sequenced was CD4+ T cells from PBMCs cultured without peptide, taken after COVID-19 vaccination. The origin of this receptor is a human donor who received a COVID-19 vaccine. In DNA form, the CDR3 reads TGTGCCAGCACGGCAGGGGAGGTCAACACCGGGGAGCTGTTTTTT. It yields the protein CASTAGEVNTGELFF.